This TCR beta chain emerged from a study of cytomegalovirus exposure and HLA in healthy donors. The study, taken as a whole, reports: Rare sequences made up most TCRs, while some public TCRs were found in many donors.

The V gene lost 0 bases and the J gene lost 0 bases, with 12 bases spanning the gap. Germline V gives CDR1 SEHNR, CDR2 FQNEAQ (reference sequence). The CDR3 length is 16 residues. Among the donors, all were healthy bone marrow donors. On this clone itself: Its matching antigen is unknown.

A multiplex PCR was run with 60 Vbeta primers and 13 Jbeta primers. The protocol was immunoSEQ multiplex PCR, while the TCRdb copy is restricted to in-frame clones and leaves out a portion. The table lists about 140,000 clones. The material sequenced was PBMCs. This chain connects TRBV7-9 to TRBJ2-7; the D gene is possibly TRBD2 (7 bases). The origin of this receptor is a man in his forties or fifties in good health and CMV-seronegative. CDR3 protein: CASSLAGGAISYEQYF. Here the CDR3 DNA reads TGTGCCAGCAGCTTAGCGGGGGGGGCCATCTCCTACGAGCAGTACTTC.